This T cell receptor (beta chain) was sequenced in a study of CD8 T cells in Susac syndrome. TCR beta from blood CD8+ and CD4+ T cells was sequenced. Random hexamers primed reverse transcription of roughly 0.5 to 1 ug RNA. A multiplex approach, immunoSEQ multiplex PCR, amplified TCR beta CDR3 across 54 Vbeta and 13 Jbeta. TCRdb re-called the immunoSEQ multiplex PCR reads through MiXCR, storing one row per CDR3 protein. The sample lists around 160,000 distinct CDR3 sequences, about 95% seen once, with 0.14% in the top ten. Germline-derived CDR1 and CDR2 are SGHNT and YYREEE (reference sequence). The CDR3 is 16 amino acids. V gave up 4 bases and J gave up 2 bases; unmatched junction bases: 9.

Sequencing used CD4+ T cells from PBMCs. The TCR originated in a human donor in good health. The rearrangement links TRBV5-4 to TRBJ1-3, with TRBD1 identical over 7 bases. The CDR3 spells CASSPTSQGAGNTIYF. The CDR3 DNA sequence: TGTGCCAGCAGCCCTACGTCGCAGGGGGCTGGAAACACCATATATTTT.